Included here is one T cell receptor beta chain sequence, with context. Its antigen is as yet unknown. The sample originates from a study of molecular identifiers for immune sequencing clone quantification. Overall study findings and caveats: Naive cells had under 1% of molecules in clones above 20 RNA copies, effectors over 97%.

The CDR3 length is 15 residues. The V and J ends lost 6 bases and 3 bases respectively, with 15 bases between them. In TCRdb, the PCR reads were re-called with MiXCR into one record per CDR3 protein. The sample has around 460,000 distinct CDR3 sequences; over 20% are singletons. V usage is TRBV12-3 or TRBV12-4 and J usage is TRBJ2-1, with D tentatively TRBD1 (6 bases). Source material: naive CD8+ T cells from blood, with Jurkat cell RNA spiked in. The subset denotes: FACS-sorted CD8+CD4-CCR7+CD45RA+ naive T cells. This clonotype originated in a human donor in good health. Some libraries in this study had Jurkat cell RNA spiked in. The chain's CDR3 is CASRGPGTIYNEQFF. Here the CDR3 DNA reads TGTGCCAGCAGAGGGCCCGGGACAATCTACAATGAGCAGTTCTTC.